One T cell receptor (beta chain) is described in this entry. Its specificity is unknown. This sample is drawn from a study of T cell repertoires in cytomegalovirus infection. MiXCR, applied by TCRdb to the reads, yields one record per CDR3 protein. This sample carries approximately 200,000 distinct CDR3 sequences, 28% of them seen once, and the ten largest clones take approximately 30%. The CDR3 consists of 18 residues. Germline V gene data show CDR1 as LGHNA and CDR2 as YSLEER. The ends were cut back, 0 bases at V and 5 bases at J, with 21 bases in the middle. Study results and limitations: Based on cumulative public TCR beta family frequency, carriers of CMV plus the relevant HLA were identified. Clonotype analysis showed dominance of the ex vivo response by HLA-C-restricted CMV-specific TCR beta clonotypes.

This receptor was identified in a human donor in good health (CMV status not recorded). Some clones in this sample may be carry-over from other donors' samples. V and J are TRBV4-3 and TRBJ2-3; a weak D match, TRBD2 (5 bases). The sequencing sample was made of PBMCs. The CDR3 spells CASSQEVRISSGGDTQYF. CDR3 DNA: TGCGCCAGCAGCCAAGAGGTCAGGATCTCGAGCGGCGGAGATACGCAGTATTTT.